The sequence of this TCR beta chain was determined in a study of T cells in Graves' hyperthyroidism and ophthalmopathy. Study-wide findings and caveats: Ophthalmopathy onset followed model prediction by a median about 6.9 months.

This clonotype was found many times. What it recognizes is unknown. RNA transcripts served as the template for amplifying TCR beta CDR3 regions. Using the HTBI primer set, a first-round RT-PCR was run on the TCR CDR3. TCRdb called the multiplex PCR reads again in MiXCR, with one record for every CDR3 protein. The sample has under 550,000 distinct CDR3 sequences, roughly 15% seen once. The CDR3 spans 14 residues. V lost 2 bases, J lost 3 bases, and 3 bases stayed unmatched. Germline CDR1 MNHEY, CDR2 SVGEGT. The J gene is TRBJ2-5, the V gene TRBV6-2 or TRBV6-3; 7 bases match TRBD1. What was sequenced was blood. The TCR was taken from a woman between 18 and 29 years old with Graves' hyperthyroidism. Here the CDR3 reads CASSYQGQEETQYF. CDR3 coding DNA: TGTGCCAGCAGTTACCAAGGACAGGAAGAGACCCAGTACTTC.